Listed below are T cell receptor beta chains from one sample, sequenced in a study of blood T cell repertoires in COVID-19. Using immunoSEQ multiplex PCR, the repertoire was profiled, and TCRdb retains in-frame clones only, with some absent. This table has fewer than 500,000 clones, about nine tenths appearing once. Sequences were obtained from PBMCs or T cells enriched from blood (not recorded which). The receptors were sampled from a young woman who had recovered from COVID-19. The CDR3 runs from the conserved cysteine through the conserved F or W. Each record gives: V gene, clone size, J gene, D gene, CDR3 DNA, CDR3 protein. A D gene is named only where the DNA matches it firmly. Not every row has a clone size; where given, it reads once, few, many or a size class.

v_call: TRBV6-6; clone_size: .; j_call: TRBJ2-2; d_call: .; cdr3_nt: TGTGCCAGCGGAACAATGGGGGGCGGGGAGCTGTTTTTT; cdr3_aa: CASGTMGGGELFF
v_call: TRBV4-1; clone_size: .; j_call: TRBJ1-1; d_call: TRBD1; cdr3_nt: TGCGCCAGCAGCTACCGACAGGGGGCCGAAAACACTGAAGCTTTCTTT; cdr3_aa: CASSYRQGAENTEAFF
v_call: TRBV7-8; clone_size: .; j_call: TRBJ2-7; d_call: .; cdr3_nt: TGTGCCAGCACCCGCGGGACAGCCCTCTACGAGCAGTACTTC; cdr3_aa: CASTRGTALYEQYF
v_call: TRBV7-9; clone_size: .; j_call: TRBJ1-6; d_call: .; cdr3_nt: TGTGCCAGCAGCCAGTCGTATGGGGGCGCAAAAGCCCGTTCACCCCTCCACTTT; cdr3_aa: CASSQSYGGAKARSPLHF
v_call: TRBV4-1; clone_size: .; j_call: TRBJ1-2; d_call: TRBD1; cdr3_nt: TGCGCCAGCAGACCTGCCCAGGGGGATAGGGCTGACACCTTC; cdr3_aa: CASRPAQGDRADTF
v_call: TRBV18; clone_size: .; j_call: TRBJ1-2; d_call: .; cdr3_nt: TGTGCCAGCTCACCTTCCGGGGAGGGACGGCCCTATGGCTACACCTTC; cdr3_aa: CASSPSGEGRPYGYTF
v_call: TRBV2; clone_size: .; j_call: TRBJ2-5; d_call: TRBD2; cdr3_nt: TGTGCCAGCATCCGGGGACTAGCGGGGGGCCAAGAGACCCAGTACTTC; cdr3_aa: CASIRGLAGGQETQYF
v_call: TRBV19; clone_size: .; j_call: TRBJ1-5; d_call: .; cdr3_nt: TGTGCCACATTTTCAGGGGTGGTAGGTCAGCCCCAGCATTTT; cdr3_aa: CATFSGVVGQPQHF
v_call: TRBV7-9; clone_size: .; j_call: TRBJ2-2; d_call: .; cdr3_nt: TGTGCCAGCAGCTTAGTTAGCGGTGCCGGGGAGCTGTTTTTT; cdr3_aa: CASSLVSGAGELFF
v_call: TRBV7-2; clone_size: .; j_call: TRBJ2-7; d_call: .; cdr3_nt: TGTGCCAGCAGCCCCCGCAGGGTGGGGTACGAGCAGTACTTC; cdr3_aa: CASSPRRVGYEQYF
v_call: TRBV27; clone_size: .; j_call: TRBJ2-7; d_call: TRBD1; cdr3_nt: TGTGCCAGCAGTTTATCGACGGGACAGAACTTTAACTCCTACGAGCAGTACTTC; cdr3_aa: CASSLSTGQNFNSYEQYF
v_call: TRBV18; clone_size: .; j_call: TRBJ2-6; d_call: TRBD1; cdr3_nt: TGTGCCAGCTCCGCCGACAGGGAGGTCCTGACTTTC; cdr3_aa: CASSADREVLTF
v_call: TRBV2; clone_size: .; j_call: TRBJ1-3; d_call: TRBD1; cdr3_nt: TGTGCCAGCAGCCTAGGTCCGGGACAGGGGGCTGGAAACACCATATATTTT; cdr3_aa: CASSLGPGQGAGNTIYF
v_call: TRBV4-1; clone_size: .; j_call: TRBJ2-7; d_call: .; cdr3_nt: TGCGCCAGCAGCCGGATGACAGGATCTTCCTACGAGCAGTACTTC; cdr3_aa: CASSRMTGSSYEQYF
v_call: TRBV5-5; clone_size: few; j_call: TRBJ1-2; d_call: .; cdr3_nt: TGTGCCAGCAGCGATCGCGAGGGAGGTGGCTACACCTTC; cdr3_aa: CASSDREGGGYTF
v_call: TRBV28; clone_size: .; j_call: TRBJ1-4; d_call: .; cdr3_nt: TGTGCCAGTAGAGGAGGAGCAGTTGGTGAAAAACTGTTTTTT; cdr3_aa: CASRGGAVGEKLFF
v_call: TRBV3-1/TRBV3-2; clone_size: .; j_call: TRBJ1-2; d_call: TRBD1; cdr3_nt: TGTGCCAGCAGCCAATTTGGACAGGGTGCGCGCTACACCTTC; cdr3_aa: CASSQFGQGARYTF
v_call: TRBV28; clone_size: .; j_call: TRBJ2-5; d_call: .; cdr3_nt: TGTGCCAGCAGTGCTGTGGACGGGAAAGAGACCCAGTACTTC; cdr3_aa: CASSAVDGKETQYF
v_call: TRBV12-5; clone_size: .; j_call: TRBJ2-6; d_call: .; cdr3_nt: TGTGCTAGTGGTCCCCGTACAGAAGTCCTGACTTTC; cdr3_aa: CASGPRTEVLTF
v_call: TRBV6-1; clone_size: .; j_call: TRBJ2-2; d_call: .; cdr3_nt: TGTGCCAGCAGTGAAGCAGACAGCGGGGAGCTGTTTTTT; cdr3_aa: CASSEADSGELFF
v_call: TRBV5-1; clone_size: .; j_call: TRBJ1-2; d_call: .; cdr3_nt: TGCGCCAGCAGCTTGAATACCGGGGCTAACTATGGCTACACCTTC; cdr3_aa: CASSLNTGANYGYTF
v_call: TRBV3-1/TRBV3-2; clone_size: few; j_call: TRBJ1-1; d_call: .; cdr3_nt: TGTGCCAGCAGCCAATGGTTGATGCTAATGAACACTGAAGCTTTCTTT; cdr3_aa: CASSQWLMLMNTEAFF
v_call: TRBV19; clone_size: .; j_call: TRBJ1-4; d_call: .; cdr3_nt: TGTGCCAGTCAGGGAAGTGCAACTAATGAAAAACTGTTTTTT; cdr3_aa: CASQGSATNEKLFF
v_call: TRBV5-1; clone_size: .; j_call: TRBJ2-1; d_call: TRBD2; cdr3_nt: TGCGCCAGCAGCTTGGAAAGCGGGGGCTCGAATGAGCAGTTCTTC; cdr3_aa: CASSLESGGSNEQFF
v_call: TRBV19; clone_size: .; j_call: TRBJ2-7; d_call: .; cdr3_nt: TGTGCCAGTAGAGGAACCGGGACACCTACCTACGAGCAGTACTTC; cdr3_aa: CASRGTGTPTYEQYF
v_call: TRBV18; clone_size: .; j_call: TRBJ2-3; d_call: TRBD2; cdr3_nt: TGTGCCAGCTCACCTAATCCGGGGGGAGATACGCAGTATTTT; cdr3_aa: CASSPNPGGDTQYF
v_call: TRBV9; clone_size: .; j_call: TRBJ1-2; d_call: .; cdr3_nt: TGTGCCAGCAGCCTAAACTATGGCTACACCTTC; cdr3_aa: CASSLNYGYTF
v_call: TRBV7-2; clone_size: once; j_call: TRBJ1-1; d_call: TRBD1; cdr3_nt: TGTGCCAGCATCCCTACCGGGACAGGTGGCACTGAAGCTTTCTTT; cdr3_aa: CASIPTGTGGTEAFF
v_call: TRBV19; clone_size: .; j_call: TRBJ1-4; d_call: TRBD1; cdr3_nt: TGTGCCAGTAAGGGAGGGACAGGCAATGAAAAACTGTTTTTT; cdr3_aa: CASKGGTGNEKLFF
v_call: TRBV7-2; clone_size: .; j_call: TRBJ2-1; d_call: .; cdr3_nt: TGTGCCAGCAGCTTAGTACTCCCGTCCTACAATGAGCAGTTCTTC; cdr3_aa: CASSLVLPSYNEQFF
v_call: TRBV18; clone_size: .; j_call: TRBJ1-2; d_call: .; cdr3_nt: TGTGCCAGCTCATCTGACTCCCTCAATGGCTACACCTTC; cdr3_aa: CASSSDSLNGYTF
v_call: TRBV5-1; clone_size: .; j_call: TRBJ1-6; d_call: .; cdr3_nt: TGCGCCAGCAGCTTAGCCGGGGAGAATTCACCCCTCCACTTT; cdr3_aa: CASSLAGENSPLHF
v_call: TRBV6-6; clone_size: few; j_call: TRBJ2-4; d_call: .; cdr3_nt: TGTGCCAGCAGTTTCGGTGGACGGGGAGCCAAAAACATTCAGTACTTC; cdr3_aa: CASSFGGRGAKNIQYF
v_call: TRBV30; clone_size: .; j_call: TRBJ1-2; d_call: .; cdr3_nt: TGTGCCTGGAGTCAGGGGCAACGAGGCTACACCTTC; cdr3_aa: CAWSQGQRGYTF
v_call: TRBV27; clone_size: once; j_call: TRBJ1-4; d_call: .; cdr3_nt: TGTGCCAGCAGGGAGGGATCGGGAAAACTGTTTTTT; cdr3_aa: CASREGSGKLFF
v_call: TRBV7-9; clone_size: .; j_call: TRBJ2-1; d_call: .; cdr3_nt: TGTGCCAGTGATGACTCTCGCGGGGGCGATGAGCAGTTCTTC; cdr3_aa: CASDDSRGGDEQFF
v_call: TRBV28; clone_size: .; j_call: TRBJ1-2; d_call: TRBD1; cdr3_nt: TGTGCCAGCAGGGGATTTACAGGGGACTATGGCTACACCTTC; cdr3_aa: CASRGFTGDYGYTF
v_call: TRBV21-1; clone_size: .; j_call: TRBJ1-2; d_call: .; cdr3_nt: TGTGCCAGCAGCAAAGCTCCCCTCGGTCGTAGCAGGGCCGGGCGGGAGATTGTGGGCTATGGCTACACCTTC; cdr3_aa: CASSKAPLGRSRAGREIVGYGYTF
v_call: TRBV6-5; clone_size: .; j_call: TRBJ2-1; d_call: TRBD2; cdr3_nt: TGTGCCAGCAACAGCGGGGGGGCAAAAAATGAGCAGTTCTTC; cdr3_aa: CASNSGGAKNEQFF
v_call: TRBV28; clone_size: .; j_call: TRBJ1-2; d_call: .; cdr3_nt: TGTGCCAGCAGTTCATACATGGGCTACACCTTC; cdr3_aa: CASSSYMGYTF
v_call: TRBV5-1; clone_size: .; j_call: TRBJ1-2; d_call: .; cdr3_nt: TGCGCCAGCAGCTTGGACCCTGGCGGGACGGATGGCTACACCTTC; cdr3_aa: CASSLDPGGTDGYTF
v_call: TRBV30; clone_size: .; j_call: TRBJ2-7; d_call: .; cdr3_nt: TGTGCCTGGAGTCCCTCCCCCCTTGTCGGTCAAACCCTCTTC; cdr3_aa: CAWSPSPLVGQTLF
v_call: TRBV7-9; clone_size: .; j_call: TRBJ1-1; d_call: TRBD1; cdr3_nt: TGTGCCAGCAGCTGGGGACAGGGTAACATAGCTTTCTTT; cdr3_aa: CASSWGQGNIAFF
v_call: TRBV28; clone_size: .; j_call: TRBJ2-3; d_call: TRBD2; cdr3_nt: TGTGCCAGCAGTTCCCCTACTAGCGGGGGGTACACAGATACGCAGTATTTT; cdr3_aa: CASSSPTSGGYTDTQYF
v_call: TRBV28; clone_size: .; j_call: TRBJ1-5; d_call: .; cdr3_nt: TGTGCCAGCACCACGTCGGGGGGGGGCAATCAGCCCCAGCATTTT; cdr3_aa: CASTTSGGGNQPQHF
v_call: TRBV6-5; clone_size: .; j_call: TRBJ2-5; d_call: TRBD2; cdr3_nt: TGTGCCAGCCCCTGGCGCGGGGGGCGGGAAGAGACCCAGTACTTC; cdr3_aa: CASPWRGGREETQYF
v_call: TRBV9; clone_size: .; j_call: TRBJ2-7; d_call: .; cdr3_nt: TGTGCCAGCAGCGTAGTATCCCGCGAGCAGTACTTC; cdr3_aa: CASSVVSREQYF
v_call: TRBV7-9; clone_size: .; j_call: TRBJ1-2; d_call: .; cdr3_nt: TGTGCCAGCAGCTTAGAGTCTGGGCAGGGAGGTGGCTACACCTTC; cdr3_aa: CASSLESGQGGGYTF
v_call: TRBV10-3; clone_size: once; j_call: TRBJ2-3; d_call: TRBD2; cdr3_nt: TGTGCCATCAGTGTTAGCGGGGGGGGCACAGATACGCAGTATTTT; cdr3_aa: CAISVSGGGTDTQYF
v_call: TRBV18; clone_size: .; j_call: TRBJ1-2; d_call: .; cdr3_nt: TGTGCCAGCTCACCTGGGGAGGACGACTATGGCTACACCTTC; cdr3_aa: CASSPGEDDYGYTF
v_call: TRBV6-6; clone_size: .; j_call: TRBJ1-4; d_call: .; cdr3_nt: TGTGCCAGCCCTCAGGGAGGGCCCTATGAAAAACTGTTTTTT; cdr3_aa: CASPQGGPYEKLFF
v_call: TRBV7-6; clone_size: .; j_call: TRBJ2-5; d_call: .; cdr3_nt: TGTGCCAGCAGCTTAGCGGTCGGAGCGGAAGAGACCCAGTACTTC; cdr3_aa: CASSLAVGAEETQYF
v_call: TRBV11-3; clone_size: .; j_call: TRBJ1-4; d_call: .; cdr3_nt: TGTGCCAGCAGCCCCCATTCTCGAGGACTGTTTTTT; cdr3_aa: CASSPHSRGLFF
v_call: TRBV30; clone_size: .; j_call: TRBJ2-2; d_call: .; cdr3_nt: TGTGCCGCGGGGTCTAGGCGGGTTGGCGGGGAGCTGTTTTTT; cdr3_aa: CAAGSRRVGGELFF